These 21 T cell receptor beta chains originate from one sample sequenced in a study of CD4 T cells in relation to SARS-CoV-2 and coronaviruses. These receptors' antigens are unknown. Repertoires were generated with immunoSEQ multiplex PCR, while TCRdb's copy carries only in-frame clones and drops some. The sample has about 22,000 clones; roughly 72% are singletons. CD4+ T cells from unexposed donors were obtained before the COVID-19 pandemic (2011-2018). After roughly ten days of culture, CD4+ T cells were isolated. The source material was CD4+ T cells from PBMCs, cultured in vitro. Receptors originate from a human donor in good health.

The chain employs TRBV30 and TRBJ2-1; 7 bases are shared with TRBD2. The CDR3 totals 16 residues. The germline CDR1 and CDR2 sequences are GTSNPN and SVGIG (reference sequence). J was trimmed by 13 bases and V by 1 base; bases with no gene match: 19. The CDR3, as DNA: TGTGCCTGGAGTGGGACTAGGGGAAGGTGGCTGATGAAACAGTTCTTC. Translating it yields CAWSGTRGRWLMKQFF.

The sample holds a few counts of this clone. Germline and junction disagree at one end, which may indicate a read error. The J gene is TRBJ1-4, the V gene TRBV29-1; D may be TRBD1 (6 bases). Germline V gene sequence: CDR1 SQVTM, CDR2 ANQGSEA. This CDR3 comprises 13 residues. Written as DNA, the CDR3 is TGCAGCGCCCAGGGACACCCTAACGAAAAACTGTTTTTT. It encodes CSAQGHPNEKLFF.

This chain connects TRBV7-2 to TRBJ2-5; 7 nucleotides align to TRBD2. Trimming removed 6 bases from V and 3 bases from J; junction bases left unmatched: 10. There are 15 residues in the CDR3. Germline CDR1 is SGHTA and CDR2 is FQGNSA. This CDR3 is CASRPPGLQKETQYF. The CDR3 DNA reads TGTGCCAGCAGACCACCGGGACTACAGAAAGAGACCCAGTACTTC.

This chain connects TRBV10-2 to TRBJ2-5; possible D gene TRBD2, 5 bases. Germline V gene data show CDR1 as WSHSY and CDR2 as SAAADI. The CDR3 totals 13 residues. Trimming pared 2 bases from V and 7 bases from J, leaving 11 bases between. CDR3 DNA sequence: TGCGCCAGCAGTGAGAGGCTAGAGGGGACCCAGTACTTC. As protein: CASSERLEGTQYF.

The V gene is TRBV19, the J gene TRBJ1-2, with a possible D match to TRBD1 (6 bases). The CDR3 is 13 amino acids. V gave up 0 bases and J gave up 8 bases, with 10 bases separating them. Germline V CDR1 and CDR2: LNHDA, SQIVND (reference sequence). CDR3 in amino acids: CASSIERGNGYTF. CDR3 bases: TGTGCCAGTAGTATAGAGAGGGGGAACGGCTACACCTTC.

This clone has more than one count but fewer than ten. CDR3 region: CASSPYTSGKETQYF. DNA for the CDR3: TGTGCCAGCTCACCGTATACTAGCGGGAAGGAGACCCAGTACTTC. The chain has TRBV18 and TRBJ2-5; TRBD2 matches 10 bases. CDR1 KGHSH and CDR2 LQKENI come from the germline V gene. V was clipped by 3 bases and J by 5 bases; unmatched bases: 6. The CDR3 is made up of 15 amino acids.

The V and J genes are TRBV12-3 or TRBV12-4 and TRBJ1-4; weak D call: TRBD1 (6 bases). The CDR3 has 13 amino acids. V was clipped by 1 base and J by 8 bases, with 8 bases between them. CDR3 bases: TGTGCCAGCAGTTTAGTAGGGGGGGAAAAACTGTTTTTT. This codes for CASSLVGGEKLFF.

This clone showed up just once. The chain uses TRBV6-2 or TRBV6-3 and TRBJ1-1; D not certain. Trimming shortened V by 0 bases and J by 4 bases, and 18 bases separated the two germline ends. Germline V lookup: CDR1 MNHEY, CDR2 SVGEGT. The length of the CDR3 is 17 residues. The CDR3 DNA reads as TGTGCCAGCAGTTACTCGGAAGACCGCCGGTGGGGCACTGAAGCTTTCTTT. This codes for CASSYSEDRRWGTEAFF.

The rearrangement joins TRBV3-1 (or the pseudogene TRBV3-2) to TRBJ2-3; tentatively, D is TRBD2 (5 bases). V was pared by 1 base and J by 4 bases, with 9 bases between. The CDR3 covers 14 residues. Germline V gene lookup returns CDR1 LGHDT and CDR2 YNNKEL (reference sequence). The CDR3 loop reads CASSQGTGSDTQYF. The CDR3 DNA sequence: TGTGCCAGCAGCCAAGGGACTGGTTCAGATACGCAGTATTTT.

Only a few counts were recorded for this clone. The chain uses TRBV7-3 and TRBJ1-2, with 7 bases aligning to TRBD1. CDR1 and CDR2 from the germline V gene are SGHTA and FQGTGA. The CDR3 consists of 16 residues. Trimming cost V 3 bases and J 4 bases; bases outside gene matches: 11. The CDR3 coding sequence is TGTGCCAGCAGCTTGGGGGACAGCCGAAGTCCCTATGGCTACACCTTC. It specifies CASSLGDSRSPYGYTF. Drawing the rest from reference TRBV7-3 and TRBJ1-2, the complete variable domain is GAGVSQTPSNKVTEKGKYVELRCDPISGHTALYWYRQSLGQGPEFLIYFQGTGAADDSGLPNDRFFAVRPEGSVSTLKIQRTERGDSAVYLCASSLGDSRSPYGYTFGSGTRLTVV.

The V and J genes are TRBV3-1 (or the pseudogene TRBV3-2) and TRBJ1-2; D is possibly TRBD1 (6 bases). The CDR3 runs 12 residues. V was clipped by 6 bases and J by 3 bases, with 8 bases between them. CDR1 and CDR2 from the germline V gene are LGHDT and YNNKEL (reference sequence). The CDR3 DNA is TGTGCCAGCAGTCGACAGGACTATGGCTACACCTTC. This encodes CASSRQDYGYTF.

This clone was observed a single time. The chain recombines TRBV13 with TRBJ2-1, with a tentative D call TRBD1 (5 bases). Germline V gives CDR1 PRHDT, CDR2 FYEKMQ (reference sequence). With 5 bases removed from V and 7 bases from J, the gap between germline ends came to 18 bases. The CDR3 covers 15 residues. CDR3 loop: CASSKLLGVWNEQFF. The CDR3, as DNA: TGTGCCAGCAGCAAGCTGCTAGGGGTGTGGAATGAGCAGTTCTTC. Full variable domain (rest looked up from reference TRBV13 and TRBJ2-1): AAGVIQSPRHLIKEKRETATLKCYPIPRHDTVYWYQQGPGQDPQFLISFYEKMQSDKGSIPDRFSAQQFSDYHSELNMSSLELGDSALYFCASSKLLGVWNEQFFGPGTRLTVL.

The chain is built from TRBV18 and TRBJ2-1; 7 bases agree with TRBD2. CDR1 and CDR2 (germline): KGHSH, LQKENI. J gave up 6 bases and V 10 bases, and 6 bases lay outside the gene matches. This CDR3 contains 12 residues. The CDR3 coding sequence is TGTGCCACCGCGGGGACTACCAATGAGCAGTTCTTC. Amino acid sequence: CATAGTTNEQFF.

The chain has TRBV5-1 and TRBJ1-6; maybe TRBD1 (6 bases). The CDR3 loop spans 15 amino acids. Germline values: CDR1 SGHRS, CDR2 YFSETQ. Trimming shortened V by 0 bases and J by 5 bases, and 9 bases separated the two germline ends. CDR3 region: CASSLDAGDNSPLHF. In DNA form, the CDR3 reads TGCGCCAGCAGCTTGGATGCAGGGGATAATTCACCCCTCCACTTT.

This chain links TRBV6-2 or TRBV6-3 with TRBJ1-2; D perhaps matches TRBD1 (5 bases). Trimming removed 0 bases at V and 5 bases at J, with 10 bases between. Looked up from germline, CDR1 is MNHEY and CDR2 is SVGEGT. The CDR3 loop spans 14 amino acids. The CDR3 reads CASSYSSTEYGYTF. In DNA form, the CDR3 reads TGTGCCAGCAGTTACTCGTCGACAGAATATGGCTACACCTTC.

This clone was detected once. V is TRBV7-9 and J is TRBJ1-4; 8 positions match TRBD1. The V segment lost 5 bases and the J segment 4 bases; nucleotides outside the gene matches: 6. CDR3 length: 15 residues. Per germline, CDR1 SEHNR and CDR2 FQNEAQ (reference sequence). CDR3 amino acids: CASSAGQGLNEKLFF. As DNA, the CDR3 is TGTGCCAGCAGCGCCGGACAGGGACTTAATGAAAAACTGTTTTTT.

This chain uses TRBV7-2 with TRBJ2-3; no definite D call. CDR3 size: 12 residues. V lost 2 bases to trimming and J lost 5 bases, with 5 bases between them. Germline V gives CDR1 SGHTA, CDR2 FQGNSA. The CDR3 reads CASSLWEDTQYF. CDR3 coding DNA: TGTGCCAGCAGCTTATGGGAAGATACGCAGTATTTT.

The J gene is TRBJ1-3, the V gene TRBV3-1 (or the pseudogene TRBV3-2); the match to TRBD1 covers 11 bases. The CDR3 runs 17 residues. J gave up 1 base and V 2 bases, and 4 bases lay outside the gene matches. Germline V CDR1 and CDR2: LGHDT, YNNKEL (reference sequence). The CDR3 spells CASSQRTGGASGNTIYF. The CDR3 bases are TGTGCCAGCAGCCAAAGGACAGGGGGCGCATCTGGAAACACCATATATTTT.

The gene calls are TRBV6-5 and TRBJ2-7; 7 positions match TRBD1. Per the germline V gene, CDR1 is MNHEY and CDR2 is SVGAGI. This CDR3 has 15 residues. V was pared by 6 bases and J by 0 bases, with 8 bases of the junction left unmatched. CDR3 region: CASRPPTGNSYEQYF. The CDR3 DNA follows: TGTGCCAGCAGGCCACCGACAGGGAACTCCTACGAGCAGTACTTC.

This clone was seen only once. The rearrangement uses TRBV4-1 and TRBJ2-1; 9 bases agree with TRBD2. Per germline, CDR1 MGHRA and CDR2 YSYEKL. Trimming took 2 bases from V and 4 from J; bases not matched to a gene: 6. This CDR3 is 16 amino acids long. CDR3 residues: CASSQFSLAGYNEQFF. In nucleotides, the CDR3 is TGCGCCAGCAGCCAATTTTCGCTAGCGGGATACAATGAGCAGTTCTTC.

The chain employs TRBV12-3 or TRBV12-4 and TRBJ2-7; tentatively, D is TRBD2 (6 bases). V was trimmed by 3 bases and J by 3 bases, leaving 6 bases between them. The CDR3 length is 12 residues. The CDR3 DNA reads as TGTGCCAGCAGTTTCGGGGGCTACGAGCAGTACTTC. This sequence encodes CASSFGGYEQYF.